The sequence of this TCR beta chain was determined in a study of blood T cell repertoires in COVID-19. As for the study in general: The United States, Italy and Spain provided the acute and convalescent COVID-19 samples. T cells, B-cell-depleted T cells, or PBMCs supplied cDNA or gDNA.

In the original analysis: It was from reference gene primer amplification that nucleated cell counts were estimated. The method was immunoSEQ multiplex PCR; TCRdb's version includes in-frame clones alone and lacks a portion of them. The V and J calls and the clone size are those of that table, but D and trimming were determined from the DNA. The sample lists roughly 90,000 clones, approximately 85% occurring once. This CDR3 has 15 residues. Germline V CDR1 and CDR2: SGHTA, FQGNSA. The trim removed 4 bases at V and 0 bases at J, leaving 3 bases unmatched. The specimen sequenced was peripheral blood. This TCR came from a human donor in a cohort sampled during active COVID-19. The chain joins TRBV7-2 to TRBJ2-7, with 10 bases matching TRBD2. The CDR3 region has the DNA TGTGCCAGCAGCTCGCCTAGCGGGAGCTCCTACGAGCAGTACTTC. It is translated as CASSSPSGSSYEQYF.